This T cell receptor (beta chain) was sequenced for a study of neurological immune-mediated disorders. TCRdb reprocessed the 5' RACE reads via MiXCR and lists one record per CDR3 protein. The table includes around 40,000 distinct CDR3 sequences, 12% detected once. This clonotype appeared many times. The germline V and J ends were trimmed by 0 bases and 4 bases, with 19 bases remaining between them. Germline loops: CDR1 SGHRS, CDR2 YFSETQ. The CDR3 has 17 amino acids. This chain joins TRBV5-1 and TRBJ1-2; D may be TRBD1 (6 bases). This sequence was found in a female donor in good health. Material: PBMCs. The CDR3 here is CASSLETGPKRSYGYTF. CDR3 DNA: TGCGCCAGCAGCTTGGAGACAGGTCCGAAAAGAAGCTATGGCTACACCTTC. Looking up the rest from reference TRBV5-1 and TRBJ1-2 gives the full variable domain: KAGVTQTPRYLIKTRGQQVTLSCSPISGHRSVSWYQQTPGQGLQFLFEYFSETQRNKGNFPGRFSGRQFSNSRSEMNVSTLELGDSALYLCASSLETGPKRSYGYTFGSGTRLTVV.